This TCR beta chain was found in a study of blood T cell repertoires in COVID-19. Whole-study context: Sources were T cells, B-cell-depleted T cells, or PBMCs; the material itself was cDNA or gDNA.

Which cohort a participant joined came from the clinical history participants gave. TCRdb keeps only in-frame clones here, not all; method: immunoSEQ multiplex PCR. The sample holds approximately 390,000 clones, 87% seen once. Germline CDR1 is LGHDT and CDR2 is YNNKEL (reference sequence). Trimming at V came to 3 bases and at J to 4 bases, leaving 11 bases not matched to a gene. The CDR3 consists of 17 residues. The V and J genes are TRBV3-1 (or the pseudogene TRBV3-2) and TRBJ1-2, with TRBD1 matching 10 bases. Source material: PBMCs or T cells enriched from blood (not recorded which). The receptor's source is a woman in her forties or fifties who had recovered from COVID-19. The CDR3 is CASSHSGTGARLYGYTF. The DNA for the CDR3 is TGTGCCAGCAGCCACTCCGGGACAGGGGCCCGTCTCTATGGCTACACCTTC.